This T cell receptor beta chain was identified during a study of blood T cell repertoires in COVID-19. Study as a whole: COVID-19 samples, acute and convalescent, were from the United States, Italy and Spain. T cells, B-cell-depleted T cells, or PBMCs supplied cDNA or gDNA.

As processed by the authors: Nucleated cell number was recorded as an estimate derived from reference gene primer amplification. Some clones are missing from TCRdb's copy, which holds only in-frame ones; the method was immunoSEQ multiplex PCR. That table gives V, J and clone size, and the DNA gave D and trimming. The sample consists of 200,000 to 250,000 clones, roughly 80% of them appearing once. V shed 3 bases, J shed 5 bases, and the junction held 7 bases outside the gene matches. The CDR3 runs 15 residues. Germline assignment: CDR1 KGHSH and CDR2 LQKENI. The chain recombines TRBV18 with TRBJ1-5, with 7 bases matching TRBD1. This TCR came from a woman under 40 who had recovered from COVID-19. The sequencing input was peripheral blood. CDR3 DNA sequence: TGTGCCAGCTCACCTGGGGACAGCGCATATCAGCCCCAGCATTTT. It codes for CASSPGDSAYQPQHF.